This T cell receptor (beta chain) originates from a study of CD8 T cells in Susac syndrome. Overall study findings and caveats: That the number of individuals in its TCR sequencing and HLA analysis was relatively small was acknowledged by the study.

This clonotype came up a few times. Its target is unknown. Random hexamers were used to reverse transcribe the RNA input (about 0.5 to 1 ug). immunoSEQ multiplex PCR amplified TCR beta CDR3 across 54 Vbeta, 13 Jbeta. TCRdb ran MiXCR on the immunoSEQ multiplex PCR reads and lists one entry per CDR3 protein. The repertoire holds about 300,000 distinct CDR3 sequences, with about 89% as singletons. High-throughput TCR beta sequencing covered peripheral CD8+ and CD4+ T cells. It was negative isolation that provided the CD8+ and CD4+ T cells, whereas TEMRA cells were enriched by FACS. CDR1 is SGHTA and CDR2 is FQGNSA in the germline V gene. V lost 0 bases and J 2 bases, leaving 3 bases between the germline ends. CDR3 length: 13 amino acids.

The sequence was obtained from a human donor with multiple sclerosis. Sequenced material: CD8+ T cells from PBMCs. The V gene is TRBV7-2, the J gene TRBJ2-3; D is ambiguous. Here the CDR3 reads CASSLADTDTQYF. CDR3 DNA sequence: TGTGCCAGCAGCTTAGCGGACACAGATACGCAGTATTTT.